Shown below are 26 T cell receptor beta chains from a single sample sequenced in a study of T cell responses to AZD1222 COVID-19 vaccine. The repertoire was sequenced with immunoSEQ multiplex PCR; TCRdb's copy has only in-frame clones and lacks some. Of some 130,000 clones in the sample, 93% are singletons; the top ten hold 5% to 6.5%. The sample in question was peripheral blood, obtained on day 0 of AZD1222 vaccination. These receptors originate from an adult in good health.

The V gene is TRBV9, the J gene TRBJ1-4; D possibly corresponds to TRBD1 (5 bases). The CDR3 is made up of 16 amino acids. V was shortened by 0 bases and J by 3 bases, with 12 bases between the two germline ends. Germline V gene data show CDR1 as SGDLS and CDR2 as YYNGEE. The CDR3 DNA is TGTGCCAGCAGCGTAGATAATGGGGGAGCTAATGAAAAACTGTTTTTT. Translating it yields CASSVDNGGANEKLFF.

The chain is built from TRBV6-1 and TRBJ1-5, with 7 bases lining up with TRBD1. V was clipped by 3 bases and J by 0 bases; unmatched bases: 11. The CDR3 is made up of 18 amino acids. The germline V gene has CDR1 MNHNS and CDR2 SASEGT. CDR3 sequence reads: CASSDRSDRLDSNQPQHF. CDR3 bases: TGTGCCAGCAGTGACCGCTCGGACAGGTTAGATAGCAATCAGCCCCAGCATTTT.

The V and J genes are TRBV7-9 and TRBJ1-4; 9 nucleotides line up with TRBD1. V dropped 3 bases and J dropped 5; count of bases not matched to a gene: 7. There are 16 residues in the CDR3. Germline loops: CDR1 SEHNR, CDR2 FQNEAQ (reference sequence). CDR3 coding DNA: TGTGCCAGCAGCTTGGGACAGGGCAGGCGGAATGAAAAACTGTTTTTT. Translating gives CASSLGQGRRNEKLFF.

This clone was seen once. The J gene is TRBJ2-7, the V gene TRBV24-1; TRBD2 agrees at 8 bases. Germline V gene lookup returns CDR1 KGHDR and CDR2 SFDVKD. CDR3 length: 17 amino acids. The V gene end was trimmed by 4 bases and the J gene end by 0 bases; junction bases not matched to a gene: 10. The CDR3 region is CATSEGPSGPSSYEQYF. The CDR3 DNA is TGTGCCACCAGTGAGGGCCCTAGCGGGCCCTCCTCCTACGAGCAGTACTTC.

In DNA form, the CDR3 reads TGCAGTGCTAGTGGTAGCGGGAGTTATGATACGCAGTATTTT. Translating gives CSASGSGSYDTQYF. The V and J genes are TRBV20-1 and TRBJ2-3, with TRBD2 matching over 9 bases. This CDR3 comprises 14 residues. Trimming cost V 3 bases and J 6 bases; bases outside gene matches: 7. CDR1 and CDR2 (germline): DFQATT, SNEGSKA (reference sequence).

J is TRBJ2-7 and V is TRBV5-6, with 10 bases matching TRBD2. Germline loops: CDR1 SGHDT, CDR2 YYEEEE. This CDR3 contains 16 residues. Trimming removed 4 bases from V and 0 bases from J; junction bases left unmatched: 7. This CDR3 reads CASSGGAGGLSYEQYF. In DNA, the CDR3 is TGTGCCAGCAGCGGGGGAGCGGGAGGGCTCTCCTACGAGCAGTACTTC. Filled out from reference TRBV5-6 and TRBJ2-7, the complete variable domain reads DAGVTQSPTHLIKTRGQQVTLRCSPKSGHDTVSWYQQALGQGPQFIFQYYEEEERQRGNFPDRFSGHQFPNYSSELNVNALLLGDSALYLCASSGGAGGLSYEQYFGPGTRLTVT.

As for this clone: At the DNA level, this CDR3 is encoded by other sequences in the same sample as well. This chain joins TRBV11-3 and TRBJ2-7; D is ambiguous. The CDR3 contains 13 residues. Per germline, CDR1 SGHNT and CDR2 YENEEA. V lost 0 bases, J lost 3 bases, and 6 bases lay in between. CDR3 protein: CASSLEFGYEQYF. The CDR3 DNA sequence: TGTGCCAGCAGCTTAGAATTCGGCTACGAGCAGTACTTC.

The chain uses TRBV19 and TRBJ1-5; possibly TRBD1 for D (6 bases). Trimming took off 1 base at V and 6 bases at J, with 13 bases between the two ends. CDR1 and CDR2 from the germline V gene are LNHDA and SQIVND (reference sequence). This CDR3 contains 15 residues. CDR3 in DNA: TGTGCCAGTAGTATAGCGGGGGCGGAGGTTCAGCCCCAGCATTTT. Protein product: CASSIAGAEVQPQHF.

The chain is built from TRBV3-1 (or the pseudogene TRBV3-2) and TRBJ2-1; D unresolved. V was clipped by 0 bases and J by 8 bases, with 11 bases between them. This CDR3 is 14 amino acids long. CDR1 is LGHDT and CDR2 is YNNKEL in the germline V gene (reference sequence). CDR3 coding DNA: TGTGCCAGCAGCCAAGATTCCATGCCCCATGAGCAGTTCTTC. Protein product: CASSQDSMPHEQFF.

The chain combines TRBV27 with TRBJ2-1; 8 bases agree with TRBD2. Germline V gives CDR1 MNHEY, CDR2 SMNVEV (reference sequence). The CDR3 consists of 14 residues. The junction had 3 bases not matched to a gene; V was cut back by 4 bases and J by 4 bases. Here the CDR3 DNA reads TGTGCCAGCAGTTCGCTAGCGGGTTACAATGAGCAGTTCTTC. Amino acids: CASSSLAGYNEQFF.

J is TRBJ1-4 and V is TRBV5-6, with D unresolved. Germline CDR1 and CDR2: SGHDT and YYEEEE. The ends were cut back, 4 bases at V and 8 bases at J, with 12 bases in the middle. The CDR3 spans 13 residues. In DNA, the CDR3 is TGTGCCAGCAGCCATCGCCACGGGGAAAAACTGTTTTTT. Protein product: CASSHRHGEKLFF.

The chain employs TRBV6-2 or TRBV6-3 and TRBJ2-7, with TRBD1 identical over 7 bases. V shed 2 bases, J shed 0 bases, and the junction held 1 base outside the gene matches. The CDR3 has 14 residues. CDR1 and CDR2 from the germline V gene are MNHEY and SVGEGT. The CDR3 reads CASSYGQASYEQYF. The CDR3 region has the DNA TGTGCCAGCAGTTACGGACAGGCCTCCTACGAGCAGTACTTC.

The V and J genes are TRBV25-1 and TRBJ2-1, with 11 bases lining up with TRBD2. V lost 5 bases to trimming and J lost 5 bases; unmatched junction nucleotides: 2. CDR3 size: 14 residues. CDR1 and CDR2 (germline): MGHDK, SYGVNS. This CDR3 reads CASSLAGGNNEQFF. DNA for the CDR3: TGTGCCAGCAGTTTAGCGGGAGGGAACAATGAGCAGTTCTTC.

The genes are TRBV5-1 and TRBJ2-3; D gene uncertain. Germline assignment: CDR1 SGHRS and CDR2 YFSETQ. The germline V and J ends were trimmed by 2 bases and 2 bases, with 6 bases remaining between them. The CDR3 consists of 13 residues. CDR3 nucleotides: TGCGCCAGCAGCTTAGGCCACACAGATACGCAGTATTTT. It codes for CASSLGHTDTQYF.

The chain couples TRBV3-1 (or the pseudogene TRBV3-2) to TRBJ2-7; 7 nucleotides match TRBD1. CDR1 is LGHDT, CDR2 YNNKEL, per germline (reference sequence). Trimming removed 3 bases from V and 3 bases from J; junction bases left unmatched: 14. The CDR3 runs to 17 residues. DNA for the CDR3: TGTGCCAGCAGCCAGTCTGGGGGCGACAGGGCCGTCTACGAGCAGTACTTC. It yields the protein CASSQSGGDRAVYEQYF.

The CDR3 reads CASSLVTGMNTEAFF. The CDR3, as DNA: TGCGCCAGCAGCTTGGTTACAGGGATGAACACTGAAGCTTTCTTT. The genes are TRBV5-1 and TRBJ1-1; D may be TRBD1 (6 bases). Trimming pared 0 bases from V and 0 bases from J, leaving 9 bases between. From germline, CDR1 is SGHRS and CDR2 YFSETQ. The CDR3 is 15 residues long.

The V gene is TRBV9, the J gene TRBJ1-6; D possibly corresponds to TRBD1 (5 bases). The CDR3 length is 15 residues. Germline lookup yields CDR1 SGDLS and CDR2 YYNGEE. V dropped 4 bases and J dropped 9 bases, with 17 bases sitting between them. The CDR3: CASSFGGVPSSPLHF. The CDR3 DNA sequence: TGTGCCAGCAGCTTCGGAGGGGTACCAAGTTCACCCCTCCACTTT.

The table lists this clone with a count of one. The chain has TRBV7-9 and TRBJ1-1, with D perhaps TRBD1 (5 bases). CDR1 is SEHNR, CDR2 FQNEAQ, per germline (reference sequence). Trimming removed 5 bases from V and 1 base from J, with 8 bases in between. CDR3 length: 13 residues. CDR3 protein: CASSTDRNTEAFF. The DNA for the CDR3 is TGTGCCAGCAGCACCGACAGGAACACTGAAGCTTTCTTT.

V is TRBV10-1 and J is TRBJ1-1; perhaps TRBD1 as D (5 bases). The CDR3 contains 12 residues. V was pared by 0 bases and J by 10 bases, with 9 bases between. The germline V gene has CDR1 WNHNN and CDR2 SYGVQD (reference sequence). The CDR3 here is CASSESREGAFF. CDR3 nucleotides: TGCGCCAGCAGTGAGTCCAGGGAAGGAGCTTTCTTT.

The chain joins TRBV29-1 to TRBJ2-2; tentatively, D is TRBD1 (5 bases). CDR3 length: 13 residues. V was clipped by 3 bases and J by 4 bases, with 9 bases between them. The germline CDR1 and CDR2 sequences are SQVTM and ANQGSEA. The CDR3 protein is CSVDQGGTGELFF. The DNA for the CDR3 is TGCAGCGTTGACCAGGGTGGCACCGGGGAGCTGTTTTTT.

This clone was picked up one time. This chain uses TRBV10-2 with TRBJ1-2, with 8 bases matching TRBD1. The CDR3 is 14 residues long. Germline loops: CDR1 WSHSY, CDR2 SAAADI. V was pared by 0 bases and J by 10 bases, with 7 bases of the junction left unmatched. The DNA for the CDR3 is TGCGCCAGCAGTGAGTCAGACAGGGGATGGCACTACACCTTC. Its translation is CASSESDRGWHYTF.

V usage is TRBV28 and J usage is TRBJ1-2; perhaps TRBD1 as D (6 bases). There are 15 residues in the CDR3. Per germline, CDR1 MDHEN and CDR2 SYDVKM. V was pared by 7 bases and J by 6 bases, with 21 bases between. In DNA, the CDR3 is TGTGCCAGCAATTGGGCCCGTGGACAGTTGAATGGCTACACCTTC. It codes for CASNWARGQLNGYTF.

The chain combines TRBV11-2 with TRBJ2-7, with 14 bases that match TRBD2. The CDR3 totals 16 residues. The germline V gene has CDR1 SGHAT and CDR2 FQNNGV. V dropped 5 bases and J dropped 6; count of bases not matched to a gene: 9. The CDR3 spells CASSPRTTSGRGEQYF. The CDR3 DNA is TGTGCCAGCAGCCCACGTACGACTAGCGGGAGGGGCGAGCAGTACTTC.

This clone appeared once. The V and J genes are TRBV18 and TRBJ1-3, with 7 bases matching TRBD1. The CDR3 is 15 residues long. J lost 1 base, V lost 3 bases, and 3 bases had no gene match. Germline assignment: CDR1 KGHSH and CDR2 LQKENI. CDR3 loop: CASSPLQGSGNTIYF. CDR3 nucleotides: TGTGCCAGCTCACCTTTACAGGGGTCTGGAAACACCATATATTTT.

CDR3 DNA sequence: TGTGCCAGCAGTCCCAGGACTAGCGGGAGAGACAATGAGCAGTTCTTC. Translating gives CASSPRTSGRDNEQFF. The chain couples TRBV6-4 to TRBJ2-1, with TRBD2 matching 13 bases. There are 16 residues in the CDR3. CDR1 and CDR2 from the germline V gene are MRHNA and SNTAGT. V dropped 5 bases and J dropped 5; count of bases not matched to a gene: 6.

The rearrangement uses TRBV21-1 and TRBJ1-5. TRBV21-1 is annotated as a pseudogene. The CDR3 spans 15 residues. The CDR3 nucleotides read TGTGCCAGCAGCCCCGAGAGGTGTGGGAATCAGCCCCAGCATTTT. Encoded protein: CASSPERCGNQPQHF.